One T cell receptor (beta chain) is described in this entry. CDR3 size: 15 residues. V trimming: 3 bases; J trimming: 3 bases; junction bases outside the gene matches: 5. CDR1 and CDR2 (germline): MNHEY, SMNVEV (reference sequence). This record belongs to a study of blood T cell repertoires in COVID-19. Sequenced by immunoSEQ multiplex PCR; TCRdb stores in-frame clones only, minus some. The repertoire consists of a few hundred thousand clones, with approximately 90% occurring once and the leading ten covering approximately 1.3%. What was sequenced was PBMCs or T cells enriched from blood (not recorded which). The chain joins TRBV27 to TRBJ2-7; 10 bases are a match to TRBD1. The clonotype was recovered from a woman aged 18-29 years who had been exposed to COVID-19. The CDR3, as DNA: TGTGCCAGCAGTTTGATCCGGACAGGGGGCTACGAGCAGTACTTC. It codes for CASSLIRTGGYEQYF.